The clone carrying this TCR beta chain was recorded a few times. What it binds is unknown. This specimen comes from a study of Ad26.COV2.S vaccination and SARS-CoV-2 variants. In the study overall: A COV1001 Ad26.COV2.S trial-arm participant provided the sample. Study-wide results and limits: The analyses of TCR breadth and depth may have understated the size of total T cell responses.

Indicated treatment: 15 to 20 received Ad26.COV2.S at low or high dose, single or two shots; 5 received placebo; per-sample allocation not given. On day 63 after the first injection, vaccine and placebo recipients gave samples. Deletions cut 1 base from V and 5 bases from J, with 9 bases between. The CDR3 loop spans 13 amino acids. Germline CDR1 reads ENHRY; CDR2 reads SYGVKD. The data were produced by immunoSEQ multiplex PCR, yet TCRdb's version contains in-frame clones alone and is incomplete. The profile shows 350,000 to 500,000 clones, 90% of them singletons. The sequencing here drew on peripheral blood, taken in a trial of Ad26.COV2.S vaccine versus placebo. V is TRBV10-3 and J is TRBJ2-7; perhaps TRBD2 as D (5 bases). The receptor was derived from a person between 18 and 59 years old who received the Ad26.COV2.S COVID-19 vaccine or a placebo. The CDR3 DNA is TGTGCCATCAGTGAGTGGGCGGGTGACGAGCAGTACTTC. As protein: CAISEWAGDEQYF.